This TCR beta chain emerged from a study of T cells expressing NK-cell markers. Study-wide context: Out of eight donors sequenced, seven tested HCMV-seropositive and the remaining one seronegative. General study results and limits: Each of a handful of donors carried dominant NKG2C+ clonotypes accounting for roughly 1.0-8% of CD8+ T cells.

As regards this clonotype: Its antigen is not identified.

As the method of synthesis, 5'RACE template switching with UMIs yielded TCR beta cDNA. From the 5' RACE reads, TCRdb lists one entry per CDR3 protein and no DNA. The sample includes 550,000 or so distinct CDR3 sequences. CDR1 SNHLY and CDR2 FYNNEI come from the germline V gene. This CDR3 region has 16 residues. The specimen sequenced was blood T cells: a sorted CD56 or NKG2C T cell subset, CD4+ or CD8+ T cells, or bulk PBMC T cells (not recorded which). The clonotype comes from a man aged 18 to 30 in good health. The V and J genes are TRBV2 and TRBJ2-7; TCRdb reports TRBD1, a call that lacks DNA to check it against. The CDR3 sequence: CASKLDGTVFAYEQYF.